The TCR beta chain described here comes from a study of T-cell reconstitution after alpha-beta-depleted transplantation in children. Study results and limitations: Approximately two months post-transplant, alpha-beta T cells reportedly originated from several hundred expanded graft clones. Elevated TCRbeta diversity at day 60 was traced, in some patients, to surviving recipient T cells and thymic progenitors.

Unique molecular identifiers tagged the TCRbeta library. TCRdb reanalysed the PCR reads using MiXCR and keeps one entry per CDR3 protein. In the table there are 450,000 to 600,000 distinct CDR3 sequences, roughly a tenth of which are singletons. At least ten counts were recorded for this clonotype. Its antigen is undetermined. Trimming removed 2 bases from V and 8 bases from J, with 14 bases in between. Germline V gene lookup returns CDR1 SGHRS and CDR2 YFSETQ. The CDR3 runs to 14 residues. This sequence was found in a child aged 2 to 9 with inherited bone marrow failure, due to receive a stem cell transplant. Sequencing was performed on PBMCs, taken before TCRalphabeta/CD19-depleted stem cell transplant. The gene calls are TRBV5-1 and TRBJ2-1, with a tentative D call TRBD2 (6 bases). The CDR3 coding sequence is TGCGCCAGCAGCTTTAGCGGCTCACGGGATGAGCAGTTCTTC. It translates to CASSFSGSRDEQFF. The variable domain in full, completed from reference TRBV5-1 and TRBJ2-1, reads KAGVTQTPRYLIKTRGQQVTLSCSPISGHRSVSWYQQTPGQGLQFLFEYFSETQRNKGNFPGRFSGRQFSNSRSEMNVSTLELGDSALYLCASSFSGSRDEQFFGPGTRLTVL.